This TCR beta chain derives from a study of CD8 T cells in ankylosing spondylitis. Quantitative barcoded 5'-RACE was used to prepare TCR beta libraries. Each CDR3 protein is one row after TCRdb ran MiXCR on the 5' RACE reads. Altogether about 100,000 distinct CDR3 sequences are present, about 24% being singletons, with the ten largest covering roughly 12%. The receptor was derived from a male donor with ankylosing spondylitis. Sample: synovial fluid, either unsorted or a sorted T cell fraction (not recorded which).

The CDR3 is CASSLSMARTTTIYF. The DNA of the CDR3 is TGCGCCAGCAGCTTGAGCATGGCCAGGACAACCACCATATATTTT. The genes are TRBV5-1 and TRBJ1-3; D possibly corresponds to TRBD1 (5 bases). The CDR3 contains 15 residues. Germline CDR1 reads SGHRS; CDR2 reads YFSETQ. Between the trimmed V and J ends, which lost 1 base and 9 bases, there was a span of 17 bases.